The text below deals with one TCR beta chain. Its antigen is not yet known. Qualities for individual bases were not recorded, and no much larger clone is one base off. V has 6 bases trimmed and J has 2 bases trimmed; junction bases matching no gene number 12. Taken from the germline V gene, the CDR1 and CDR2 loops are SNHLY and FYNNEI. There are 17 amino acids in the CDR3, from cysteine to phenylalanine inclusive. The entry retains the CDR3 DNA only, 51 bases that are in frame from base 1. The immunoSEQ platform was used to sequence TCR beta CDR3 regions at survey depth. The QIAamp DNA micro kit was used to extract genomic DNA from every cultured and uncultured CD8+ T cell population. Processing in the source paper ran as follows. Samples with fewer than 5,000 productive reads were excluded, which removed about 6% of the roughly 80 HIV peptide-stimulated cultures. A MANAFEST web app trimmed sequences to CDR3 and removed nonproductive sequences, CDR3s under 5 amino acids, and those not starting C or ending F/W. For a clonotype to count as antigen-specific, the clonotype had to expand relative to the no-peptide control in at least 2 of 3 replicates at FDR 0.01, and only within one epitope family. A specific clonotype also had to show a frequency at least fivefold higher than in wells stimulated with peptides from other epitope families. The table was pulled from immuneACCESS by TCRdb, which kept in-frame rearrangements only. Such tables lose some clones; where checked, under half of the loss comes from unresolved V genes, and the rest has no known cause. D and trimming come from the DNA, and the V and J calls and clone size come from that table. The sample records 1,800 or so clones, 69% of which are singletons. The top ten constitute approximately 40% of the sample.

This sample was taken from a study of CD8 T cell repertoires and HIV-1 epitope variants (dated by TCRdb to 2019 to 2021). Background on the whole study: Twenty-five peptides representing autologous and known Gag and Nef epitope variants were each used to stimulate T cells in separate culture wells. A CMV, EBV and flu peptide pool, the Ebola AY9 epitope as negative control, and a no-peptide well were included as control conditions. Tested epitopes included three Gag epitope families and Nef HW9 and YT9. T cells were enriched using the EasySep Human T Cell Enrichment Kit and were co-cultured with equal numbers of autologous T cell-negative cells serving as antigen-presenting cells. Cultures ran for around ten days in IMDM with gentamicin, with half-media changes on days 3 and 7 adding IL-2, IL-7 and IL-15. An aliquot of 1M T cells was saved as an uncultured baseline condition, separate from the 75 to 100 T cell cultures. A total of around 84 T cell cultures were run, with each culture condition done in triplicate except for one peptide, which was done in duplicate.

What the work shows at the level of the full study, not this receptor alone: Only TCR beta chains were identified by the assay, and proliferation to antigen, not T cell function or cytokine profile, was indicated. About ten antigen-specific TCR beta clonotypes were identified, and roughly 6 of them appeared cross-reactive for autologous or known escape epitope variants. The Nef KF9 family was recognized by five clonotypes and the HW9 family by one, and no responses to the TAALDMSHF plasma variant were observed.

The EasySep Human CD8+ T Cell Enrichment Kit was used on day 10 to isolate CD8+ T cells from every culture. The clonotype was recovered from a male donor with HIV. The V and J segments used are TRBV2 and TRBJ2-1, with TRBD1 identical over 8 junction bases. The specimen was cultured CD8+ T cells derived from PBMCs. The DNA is TGTGCCAGCAGCTCCATCGGGCAGGGGGCCACCTACAATGAGCAGTTCTTC. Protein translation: CASSSIGQGATYNEQFF.